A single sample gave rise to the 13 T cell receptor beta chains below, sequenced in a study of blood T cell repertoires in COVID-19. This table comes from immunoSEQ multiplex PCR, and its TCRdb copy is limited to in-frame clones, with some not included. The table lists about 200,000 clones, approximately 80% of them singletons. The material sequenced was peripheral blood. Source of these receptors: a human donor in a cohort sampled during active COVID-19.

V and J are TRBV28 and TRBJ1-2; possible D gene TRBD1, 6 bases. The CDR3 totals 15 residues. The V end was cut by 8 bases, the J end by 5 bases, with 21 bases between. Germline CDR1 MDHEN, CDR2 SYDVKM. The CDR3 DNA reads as TGTGCCAGCTCATCCTTCACAGGGATCCCATATGGCTACACCTTC. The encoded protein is CASSSFTGIPYGYTF.

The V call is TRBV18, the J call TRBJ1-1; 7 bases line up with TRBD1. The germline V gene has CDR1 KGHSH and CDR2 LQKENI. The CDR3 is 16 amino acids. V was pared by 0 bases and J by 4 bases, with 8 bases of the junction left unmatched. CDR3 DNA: TGTGCCAGCTCACCACCCTCGACAGGGTTGAGCACTGAAGCTTTCTTT. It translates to CASSPPSTGLSTEAFF. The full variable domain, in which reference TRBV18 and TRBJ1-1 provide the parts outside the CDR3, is NAGVMQNPRHLVRRRGQEARLRCSPMKGHSHVYWYRQLPEEGLKFMVYLQKENIIDESGMPKERFSAEFPKEGPSILRIQQVVRGDSAAYFCASSPPSTGLSTEAFFGQGTRLTVV.

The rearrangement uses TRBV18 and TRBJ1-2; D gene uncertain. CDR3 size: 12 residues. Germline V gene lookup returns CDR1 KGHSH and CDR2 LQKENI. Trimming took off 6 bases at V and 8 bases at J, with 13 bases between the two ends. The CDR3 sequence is CASSPDKQGYTF. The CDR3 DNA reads TGTGCCAGCTCCCCAGACAAACAGGGCTACACCTTC. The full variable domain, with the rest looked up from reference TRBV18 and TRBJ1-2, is NAGVMQNPRHLVRRRGQEARLRCSPMKGHSHVYWYRQLPEEGLKFMVYLQKENIIDESGMPKERFSAEFPKEGPSILRIQQVVRGDSAAYFCASSPDKQGYTFGSGTRLTVV.

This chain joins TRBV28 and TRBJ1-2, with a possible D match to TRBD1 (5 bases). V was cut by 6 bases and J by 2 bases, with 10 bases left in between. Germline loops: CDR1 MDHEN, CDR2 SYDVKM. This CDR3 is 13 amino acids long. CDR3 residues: CASRDTKNYGYTF. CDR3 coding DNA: TGTGCCAGCAGGGACACCAAAAACTATGGCTACACCTTC.

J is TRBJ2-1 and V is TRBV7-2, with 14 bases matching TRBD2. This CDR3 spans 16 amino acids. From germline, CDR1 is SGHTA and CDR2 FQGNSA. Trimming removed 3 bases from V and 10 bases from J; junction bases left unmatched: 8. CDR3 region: CASSFSGTSGSGEQFF. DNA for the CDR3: TGTGCCAGCAGCTTCTCCGGGACTAGCGGGAGCGGAGAGCAGTTCTTC. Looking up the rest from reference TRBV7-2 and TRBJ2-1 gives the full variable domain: GAGVSQSPSNKVTEKGKDVELRCDPISGHTALYWYRQSLGQGLEFLIYFQGNSAPDKSGLPSDRFSAERTGGSVSTLTIQRTQQEDSAVYLCASSFSGTSGSGEQFFGPGTRLTVL.

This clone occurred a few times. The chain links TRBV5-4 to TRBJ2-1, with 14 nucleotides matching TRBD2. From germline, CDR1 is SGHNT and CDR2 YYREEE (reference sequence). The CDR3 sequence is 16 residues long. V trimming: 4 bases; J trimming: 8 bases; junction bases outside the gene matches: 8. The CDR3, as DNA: TGTGCCAGCAGCCCGCCGGGACTAGCGGGAGACGATGAGCAGTTCTTC. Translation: CASSPPGLAGDDEQFF.

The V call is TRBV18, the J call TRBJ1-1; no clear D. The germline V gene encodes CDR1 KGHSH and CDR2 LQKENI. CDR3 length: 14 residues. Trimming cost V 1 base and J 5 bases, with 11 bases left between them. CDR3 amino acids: CASSPQGVGTEAFF. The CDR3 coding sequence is TGTGCCAGCTCACCACAGGGAGTAGGGACTGAAGCTTTCTTT.

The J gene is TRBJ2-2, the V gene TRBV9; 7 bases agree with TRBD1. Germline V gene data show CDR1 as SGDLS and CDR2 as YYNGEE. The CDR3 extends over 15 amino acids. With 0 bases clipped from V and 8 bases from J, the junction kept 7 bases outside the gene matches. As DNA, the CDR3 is TGTGCCAGCAGCGTAGCAACAGGGGCCTTAGGGGAGCTGTTTTTT. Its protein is CASSVATGALGELFF.

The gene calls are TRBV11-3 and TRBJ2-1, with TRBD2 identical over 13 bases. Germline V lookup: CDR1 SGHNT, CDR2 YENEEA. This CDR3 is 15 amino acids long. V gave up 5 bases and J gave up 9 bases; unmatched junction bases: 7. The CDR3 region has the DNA TGTGCCAGCAGCGCGACTAGCGGGGGGCTAGGTGAGCAGTTCTTC. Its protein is CASSATSGGLGEQFF.

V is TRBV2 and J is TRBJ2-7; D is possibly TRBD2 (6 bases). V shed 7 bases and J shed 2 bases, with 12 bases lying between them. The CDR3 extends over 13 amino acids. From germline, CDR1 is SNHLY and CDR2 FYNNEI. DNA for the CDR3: TGTGCCAGCATGAGGCGGGGAACCTACGAGCAGTACTTC. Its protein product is CASMRRGTYEQYF.

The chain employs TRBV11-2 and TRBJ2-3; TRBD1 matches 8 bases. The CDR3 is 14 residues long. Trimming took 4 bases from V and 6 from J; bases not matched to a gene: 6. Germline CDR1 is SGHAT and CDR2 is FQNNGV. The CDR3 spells CASSSRTGWDTQYF. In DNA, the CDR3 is TGTGCCAGCAGCTCCCGGACAGGGTGGGATACGCAGTATTTT.

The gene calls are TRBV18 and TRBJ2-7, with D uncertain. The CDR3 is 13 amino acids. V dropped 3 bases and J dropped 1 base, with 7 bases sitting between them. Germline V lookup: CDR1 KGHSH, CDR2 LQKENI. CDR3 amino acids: CASSPAGSYEQYF. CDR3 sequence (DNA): TGTGCCAGCTCACCGGCAGGATCCTACGAGCAGTACTTC.

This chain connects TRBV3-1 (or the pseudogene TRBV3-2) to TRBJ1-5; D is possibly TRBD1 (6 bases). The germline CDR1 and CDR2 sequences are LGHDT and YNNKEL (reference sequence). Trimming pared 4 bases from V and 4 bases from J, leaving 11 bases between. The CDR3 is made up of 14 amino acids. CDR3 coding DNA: TGTGCCAGCAGCCGGGCAGGGGAGAATCAGCCCCAGCATTTT. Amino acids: CASSRAGENQPQHF.